These 3 T cell receptor beta chains share one sample of origin, sequenced in a study of memory CD4+ T cells and cytomegalovirus serostatus. TCRdb's table, derived via immunoSEQ multiplex PCR, lists solely in-frame clones and lacks some. Counted here are 50,000 to 60,000 clones, about four fifths occurring once; the ten biggest clones make up 1.3% to 1.5%. The sort gate was single viable CD3+CD4+CD8-CD45RO+ cells for memory CD4+ T cells. Sequenced input: memory CD4+ T cells from blood. These receptors all stem from an adult in good health and CMV-seropositive.

This chain uses TRBV5-1 with TRBJ1-2; D possibly corresponds to TRBD1 (6 bases). CDR3 length: 16 amino acids. Per the germline V gene, CDR1 is SGHRS and CDR2 is YFSETQ. The V and J ends lost 2 bases and 5 bases respectively, with 19 bases between them. CDR3 sequence reads: CASSFGVGAAGYGYTF. CDR3 bases: TGCGCCAGCAGCTTCGGTGTGGGGGCCGCGGGGTATGGCTACACCTTC. The full variable domain, in which reference TRBV5-1 and TRBJ1-2 provide the parts outside the CDR3, is KAGVTQTPRYLIKTRGQQVTLSCSPISGHRSVSWYQQTPGQGLQFLFEYFSETQRNKGNFPGRFSGRQFSNSRSEMNVSTLELGDSALYLCASSFGVGAAGYGYTFGSGTRLTVV.

This clone was counted only a few times. Germline and junction disagree at one end, which may indicate a read error. The chain combines TRBV4-2 with TRBJ1-1, with no clear D. The CDR3 consists of 14 residues. Germline CDR1 reads LGHNA; CDR2 reads YNFKEQ. The CDR3 DNA follows: TGTGCCAGCAGTCAAGTGGGCCTGAACACTGAAGCTTTCTTT. Protein sequence: CASSQVGLNTEAFF.

This clone was counted between two and nine times. The J gene is TRBJ2-7, the V gene TRBV10-1, with 14 nucleotides matching TRBD2. This CDR3 region has 16 residues. The ends lost 0 bases at V and 4 bases at J; junction bases unmatched: 2. CDR1 WNHNN and CDR2 SYGVQD come from the germline V gene (reference sequence). CDR3 DNA sequence: TGCGCCAGCAGTGAGTCCAGACTAGCGGGAGGGTACGAGCAGTACTTC. Translation: CASSESRLAGGYEQYF.